This paragraph reports one TCR beta chain. The germline V gene encodes CDR1 SNHLY and CDR2 FYNNEI. Trimming took 6 bases from V and 1 from J; bases not matched to a gene: 9. CDR3 length: 16 residues. The time point is: pretreatment peripheral blood. Here immunoSEQ multiplex PCR was the method, and the copy in TCRdb shows in-frame clones only, minus some. This sample carries some 71,000 clones, about 85% of them seen once, and the ten largest clones take 5.5% to 7.5%. The data are from a study of PD-L1 blockade in urothelial cancer. The gene calls are TRBV2 and TRBJ1-5; TRBD1 aligns across 7 bases. This specimen was PBMCs, taken around atezolizumab (anti-PD-L1) treatment. The source is a man between 35 and 55 years old with urothelial cancer. The CDR3: CASRKTGIWSNQPQHF. The CDR3 nucleotides are TGTGCCAGCAGGAAGACAGGGATTTGGAGCAATCAGCCCCAGCATTTT. The variable domain in full, completed from reference TRBV2 and TRBJ1-5, reads EPEVTQTPSHQVTQMGQEVILRCVPISNHLYFYWYRQILGQKVEFLVSFYNNEISEKSEIFDDQFSVERPDGSNFTLKIRSTKLEDSAMYFCASRKTGIWSNQPQHFGDGTRLSIL.